One sample yielded the 2 T cell receptor beta chains listed below, sequenced in a study of T cell responses to AZD1222 COVID-19 vaccine. Using immunoSEQ multiplex PCR, the repertoire was profiled, and TCRdb retains in-frame clones only, with some absent. The data show some 110,000 clones, with about 86% seen just once and approximately 15% held by the top ten. This material consisted of peripheral blood, taken 28 days after the second AZD1222 dose. These receptors were taken from an adult who received the AZD1222 COVID-19 vaccine.

The chain carries TRBV19 and TRBJ2-7; 7 bases agree with TRBD1. This CDR3 spans 15 amino acids. Germline CDR1 reads LNHDA; CDR2 reads SQIVND (reference sequence). V was clipped by 1 base and J by 2 bases; unmatched bases: 5. CDR3 region: CASSIGDRATYEQYF. CDR3 in DNA: TGTGCCAGTAGTATAGGGGACAGAGCTACCTACGAGCAGTACTTC.

This clone was counted a single time. J is TRBJ1-2 and V is TRBV2, with 7 bases matching TRBD1. CDR3 size: 13 residues. The trim removed 6 bases at V and 0 bases at J, leaving 1 base unmatched. Germline CDR1 reads SNHLY; CDR2 reads FYNNEI. The CDR3 bases are TGTGCCAGCAGGGGGACAGCTAACTATGGCTACACCTTC. Its translation: CASRGTANYGYTF.